This passage covers 11 T cell receptor beta chains from one sample sequenced in a study of CD8+ T cells in alopecia areata. Extracted RNA was reverse transcribed, and the resulting cDNA served as sequencing template. Some clones are missing from TCRdb's copy, which holds only in-frame ones; the method was immunoSEQ multiplex PCR. The sample holds some 170,000 clones, 59% seen once. The sample here was CD4+ T cells sorted from blood, taken at week 0. These receptor sequences come from a human donor with alopecia areata.

V and J are TRBV6-1 and TRBJ1-2; D is perhaps TRBD1 (5 bases). Trimming removed 4 bases from V and 5 bases from J, with 14 bases in between. Germline CDR1 and CDR2: MNHNS and SASEGT. CDR3 length: 14 residues. The CDR3 bases are TGTGCCAGCAGTGCTGGGGGTTGGAAGTATGGCTACACCTTC. Amino acid sequence: CASSAGGWKYGYTF.

This clone has a single count. The CDR3: CAWSGTPAKRIDTQYF. CDR3 in DNA: TGTGCCTGGAGTGGAACCCCTGCAAAAAGGATAGATACGCAGTATTTT. The chain links TRBV30 to TRBJ2-3; unclear D gene. This CDR3 is built from 16 residues. Germline CDR1 is GTSNPN and CDR2 is SVGIG (reference sequence). Trimming stripped 1 base from V and 5 bases from J, with 19 bases between.

The gene calls are TRBV18 and TRBJ2-7; 7 positions agree with TRBD1. V trimming: 4 bases; J trimming: 0 bases; junction bases outside the gene matches: 6. The germline V gene has CDR1 KGHSH and CDR2 LQKENI. The CDR3 loop spans 15 amino acids. DNA of the CDR3: TGTGCCAGCTCACATGGGACAGCTAACTCCTACGAGCAGTACTTC. This encodes CASSHGTANSYEQYF.

This chain joins TRBV29-1 and TRBJ1-5, with D perhaps matching TRBD1 (6 bases). V lost 5 bases and J lost 0, with 11 bases in between. Germline V CDR1 and CDR2: SQVTM, ANQGSEA. The CDR3 is 14 amino acids. The CDR3 DNA is TGCAGCGTTCTGGACAGTTCTAGCAATCAGCCCCAGCATTTT. It is translated as CSVLDSSSNQPQHF.

The rearrangement links TRBV7-9 to TRBJ1-2; no clear D. Germline lookup yields CDR1 SEHNR and CDR2 FQNEAQ (reference sequence). V was pared by 5 bases and J by 0 bases, with 13 bases between. This CDR3 contains 15 residues. The CDR3 is CASSALILTNYGYTF. CDR3 bases: TGTGCCAGCAGCGCCCTCATCCTAACTAACTATGGCTACACCTTC. The full variable domain, its missing parts supplied by reference TRBV7-9 and TRBJ1-2, is DTGVSQNPRHKITKRGQNVTFRCDPISEHNRLYWYRQTLGQGPEFLTYFQNEAQLEKSRLLSDRFSAERPKGSFSTLEIQRTEQGDSAMYLCASSALILTNYGYTFGSGTRLTVV.

A few counts support this clone. This chain uses TRBV4-1 with TRBJ2-1; D remains unclear. Trimming took 0 bases from V and 2 from J, leaving 8 bases between them. Germline V gene lookup returns CDR1 MGHRA and CDR2 YSYEKL. The CDR3 spans 15 residues. For the CDR3, the DNA is TGCGCCAGCAGCCAAGAAGTCTGGACCTACAATGAGCAGTTCTTC. Protein sequence: CASSQEVWTYNEQFF.

This clone has a count of ten or more. The chain joins TRBV2 to TRBJ2-2; D remains ambiguous. V lost 4 bases and J 6 bases, leaving 12 bases between the germline ends. This CDR3 has 14 residues. Looked up from germline, CDR1 is SNHLY and CDR2 is FYNNEI. CDR3 loop: CASSGRVVAGELFF. CDR3 in DNA: TGTGCCAGCAGTGGAAGGGTCGTCGCCGGGGAGCTGTTTTTT.

The table lists this clone with a few counts. A read error is the likely source, as a far larger clone sits one nucleotide away. The gene calls are TRBV9 and TRBJ2-5; no definite D call. Germline lookup yields CDR1 SGDLS and CDR2 YYNGEE. The V gene lost 0 bases and the J gene lost 5 bases, with 5 bases spanning the gap. The CDR3 length is 12 residues. The CDR3 protein is CASSVGVETQYF. CDR3 DNA: TGTGCCAGCAGCGTAGGAGTGGAGACCCAGTACTTC.

With regard to this clone: Other DNA sequences in the sample encode the same CDR3. This chain uses TRBV5-1 with TRBJ2-7; D unclear. The germline V gene encodes CDR1 SGHRS and CDR2 YFSETQ. This CDR3 spans 11 amino acids. The germline V and J ends were trimmed by 0 bases and 7 bases, with 5 bases remaining between them. This CDR3 is CASSLEGEQYF. The CDR3 DNA reads TGCGCCAGCAGCTTGGAGGGTGAGCAGTACTTC.

Comments on this clone: This specimen includes other DNA sequences encoding the same CDR3. The CDR3 bases are TGCAGCGTTGGCACCTCCTACGAGCAGTACTTC. Protein sequence: CSVGTSYEQYF. This chain uses TRBV29-1 with TRBJ2-7; D call uncertain. Trimming left V 4 bases short and J 0 bases short, with 4 bases between. Germline-derived CDR1 and CDR2 are SQVTM and ANQGSEA. CDR3 size: 11 residues.

This clone has just a few counts. Written as DNA, the CDR3 is TGTGCCAGCTCACCGGGGGGGACGGGTTCCTACGAGCAGTACTTC. This translates into CASSPGGTGSYEQYF. The rearrangement uses TRBV18 and TRBJ2-7; 7 nucleotides line up with TRBD2. The CDR3 is 15 residues long. In germline, CDR1 is KGHSH, CDR2 LQKENI. V shed 3 bases, J shed 1 base, and the junction held 6 bases outside the gene matches.